The 28 T cell receptor beta chains below come from one sample, sequenced in a study of cytomegalovirus exposure and HLA in healthy donors. Both 60 Vbeta primers and 13 Jbeta primers went into the PCR. The data were produced by immunoSEQ multiplex PCR, yet TCRdb's version contains in-frame clones alone and is incomplete. The sample includes some 51,000 clones. The sequencing input was PBMCs. Receptors were obtained from a man aged 45 to 65 in good health and CMV-seropositive.

V gene TRBV2 combines with J gene TRBJ1-2, with 9 bases that match TRBD1. The CDR3 totals 13 residues. After removal of 5 bases from V and 7 bases from J, the junction contained 5 bases not matched to a gene. CDR1 and CDR2 from the germline V gene are SNHLY and FYNNEI. DNA of the CDR3: TGTGCCAGCAGTACACAGGGGGCGGGTGGCTACACCTTC. Translating it yields CASSTQGAGGYTF.

Remarks on this clone: This sample also contains other DNA sequences that code for the same CDR3. The CDR3 sequence is CATSRDPGNTIYF. CDR3 DNA sequence: TGTGCCACCAGCAGAGATCCAGGAAACACCATATATTTT. The gene calls are TRBV15 and TRBJ1-3; D is uncertain. This CDR3 spans 13 amino acids. V was trimmed by 0 bases and J by 4 bases, leaving 4 bases between them. Germline CDR1 reads LNHNV; CDR2 reads YYDKDF (reference sequence).

The chain is built from TRBV19 and TRBJ2-3; D ambiguous. With 1 base removed from V and 0 bases from J, the gap between germline ends came to 5 bases. Germline V gene sequence: CDR1 LNHDA, CDR2 SQIVND (reference sequence). This CDR3 contains 14 residues. The CDR3 sequence: CASSIAPSTDTQYF. The CDR3 DNA follows: TGTGCCAGTAGTATAGCCCCTAGCACAGATACGCAGTATTTT.

The V call is TRBV27, the J call TRBJ2-1; a weak D match, TRBD1 (5 bases). This CDR3 spans 14 amino acids. V was pared by 2 bases and J by 1 base, with 6 bases between. The germline V gene has CDR1 MNHEY and CDR2 SMNVEV (reference sequence). DNA of the CDR3: TGTGCCAGCAGTTTACAGGGTTCCTACAATGAGCAGTTCTTC. Its translation: CASSLQGSYNEQFF.

The V call is TRBV6-6, the J call TRBJ2-5; weak D call: TRBD1 (6 bases). The V end was cut by 7 bases, the J end by 3 bases, with 9 bases between. CDR1 and CDR2 from the germline V gene are MNHNY and SVGAGI (reference sequence). The CDR3 contains 12 residues. The CDR3 DNA is TGTGCCAGCAAGGCAGGGGAAGAGACCCAGTACTTC. It translates to CASKAGEETQYF.

This chain uses TRBV25-1 with TRBJ2-2; maybe TRBD1 (5 bases). Trimming stripped 1 base from V and 3 bases from J, with 6 bases between. The CDR3 covers 14 residues. Germline V CDR1 and CDR2: MGHDK, SYGVNS. Written as DNA, the CDR3 is TGTGCCAGCAGTGAATCCAGGGACACCGGGGAGCTGTTTTTT. This gives the protein CASSESRDTGELFF. The whole variable domain, remainder taken from reference TRBV25-1 and TRBJ2-2, is EADIYQTPRYLVIGTGKKITLECSQTMGHDKMYWYQQDPGMELHLIHYSYGVNSTEKGDLSSESTVSRIRTEHFPLTLESARPSHTSQYLCASSESRDTGELFFGEGSRLTVL.

The CDR3 here is CASSLVQGDGYTF. In DNA form, the CDR3 reads TGTGCCAGCAGCTTAGTACAGGGAGATGGCTACACCTTC. The V call is TRBV5-4, the J call TRBJ1-2; possibly TRBD1 for D (6 bases). Germline CDR1 SGHNT, CDR2 YYREEE (reference sequence). Trimming took off 2 bases at V and 6 bases at J, with 11 bases between the two ends. CDR3 length: 13 amino acids.

V is TRBV5-4 and J is TRBJ1-2; possibly TRBD1 for D (5 bases). CDR3 length: 12 amino acids. Germline V lookup: CDR1 SGHNT, CDR2 YYREEE (reference sequence). The V gene lost 4 bases and the J gene lost 6 bases, with 10 bases spanning the gap. CDR3 coding DNA: TGTGCCAGCAGCAATCGGGGGGATGGCTACACCTTC. Residues: CASSNRGDGYTF.

The V gene is TRBV2, the J gene TRBJ2-7; TRBD2 matches 7 bases. The trim removed 6 bases at V and 0 bases at J, leaving 11 bases unmatched. CDR1 and CDR2 (germline): SNHLY, FYNNEI. The CDR3 consists of 16 residues. CDR3: CASRPPRLAASYEQYF. Written as DNA, the CDR3 is TGTGCCAGCAGACCCCCCCGGCTAGCGGCCTCCTACGAGCAGTACTTC.

This sequence joins TRBV9 and TRBJ1-6; D not certain. CDR1 SGDLS and CDR2 YYNGEE come from the germline V gene. Trimming removed 4 bases from V and 0 bases from J, with 11 bases in between. This CDR3 comprises 16 residues. CDR3 in amino acids: CASSPLAGSYNSPLHF. DNA for the CDR3: TGTGCCAGCAGCCCCCTTGCCGGCTCCTATAATTCACCCCTCCACTTT.

The V gene is TRBV19, the J gene TRBJ1-1, with 9 positions matching TRBD1. This CDR3 spans 13 amino acids. Germline lookup yields CDR1 LNHDA and CDR2 SQIVND (reference sequence). The V and J ends lost 4 bases and 11 bases, in that order; junction bases with no gene match: 8. CDR3 sequence (DNA): TGTGCCAGTAGTAACAGGGGGCGAGGGATGGCTTTCTTT. As protein: CASSNRGRGMAFF. Based on the CDR3 plus reference TRBV19 and TRBJ1-1, the full variable domain is DGGITQSPKYLFRKEGQNVTLSCEQNLNHDAMYWYRQDPGQGLRLIYYSQIVNDFQKGDIAEGYSVSREKKESFPLTVTSAQKNPTAFYLCASSNRGRGMAFFGQGTRLTVV.

The chain uses TRBV5-1 and TRBJ2-4; D might be TRBD1 (6 bases). The V end was cut by 9 bases, the J end by 6 bases, with 19 bases between. Per germline, CDR1 SGHRS and CDR2 YFSETQ. The CDR3 consists of 14 residues. CDR3 sequence reads: CATAPGTHLNIQYF. As DNA, the CDR3 is TGCGCCACCGCCCCCGGGACACACTTAAACATTCAGTACTTC.

CDR3 in amino acids: CASSRRDYPYEQYF. CDR3 coding DNA: TGTGCCAGCAGTCGCCGGGACTATCCCTACGAGCAGTACTTC. This rearrangement joins TRBV28 to TRBJ2-7, with 7 bases lining up with TRBD2. CDR3 length equals 14 residues. Germline V gene data show CDR1 as MDHEN and CDR2 as SYDVKM. Trimming cost V 5 bases and J 2 bases; bases outside gene matches: 6.

CDR3 nucleotide sequence: TGTGCCAGCAGCTTGGAGGGGAACCCCGCCTACGAGCAGTACTTC. This encodes CASSLEGNPAYEQYF. The V call is TRBV7-2, the J call TRBJ2-7; D possibly corresponds to TRBD2 (6 bases). CDR1 is SGHTA, CDR2 FQGNSA, per germline. V lost 3 bases and J 2 bases, leaving 14 bases between the germline ends. This CDR3 region has 15 residues.

The chain joins TRBV19 to TRBJ1-5; 7 nucleotides match TRBD1. CDR1 is LNHDA, CDR2 SQIVND, per germline (reference sequence). With 4 bases clipped from V and 0 bases from J, the junction kept 6 bases outside the gene matches. This CDR3 spans 16 amino acids. CDR3: CASSKGGRYSNQPQHF. The CDR3 region has the DNA TGTGCCAGTAGTAAAGGGGGCCGATATAGCAATCAGCCCCAGCATTTT.

This chain joins TRBV5-1 and TRBJ2-3; tentative D call: TRBD2 (7 bases). V dropped 7 bases and J dropped 13 bases, with 28 bases sitting between them. The CDR3 loop spans 15 amino acids. Germline CDR1 is SGHRS and CDR2 is YFSETQ. This chain's CDR3 is CASQPSGTTKKGEYF. CDR3 DNA: TGCGCCAGCCAGCCTTCCGGGACTACCAAAAAGGGGGAGTATTTT.

The chain links TRBV2 to TRBJ2-2; D remains unclear. Trimming stripped 7 bases from V and 2 bases from J, with 8 bases between. Germline-derived CDR1 and CDR2 are SNHLY and FYNNEI. The CDR3 spans 13 residues. The CDR3 DNA is TGTGCCAGCACACAGAGCAACACCGGGGAGCTGTTTTTT. Translating gives CASTQSNTGELFF.

The rearrangement joins TRBV29-1 to TRBJ2-5, with 11 bases fitting TRBD2. V lost 7 bases to trimming and J lost 2 bases; unmatched junction nucleotides: 3. CDR1 and CDR2 from the germline V gene are SQVTM and ANQGSEA. The CDR3 runs to 13 residues. As DNA, the CDR3 is TGCAGCGCCGGGACTAGCGGACAAGAGACCCAGTACTTC. This encodes CSAGTSGQETQYF.

The chain is built from TRBV5-1 and TRBJ1-2; the match to TRBD1 covers 7 bases. Germline V lookup: CDR1 SGHRS, CDR2 YFSETQ. Germline trimming cut 3 bases from V and 2 bases from J; bases unmatched to any gene: 10. The CDR3 runs 16 residues. The chain's CDR3 is CASSWGVGQINYGYTF. In DNA form, the CDR3 reads TGCGCCAGCAGCTGGGGGGTGGGACAGATCAACTATGGCTACACCTTC.

The CDR3 sequence is CASSPMAATEAFF. CDR3 bases: TGTGCCAGCAGCCCAATGGCGGCTACTGAAGCTTTCTTT. The chain joins TRBV7-9 to TRBJ1-1; D gene ambiguous. From germline, CDR1 is SEHNR and CDR2 FQNEAQ (reference sequence). This CDR3 has 13 residues. With 5 bases removed from V and 5 bases from J, the gap between germline ends came to 12 bases.

The chain employs TRBV30 and TRBJ1-6; possible D gene TRBD1, 6 bases. V gave up 2 bases and J gave up 7 bases, with 18 bases separating them. CDR1 and CDR2 from the germline V gene are GTSNPN and SVGIG (reference sequence). The CDR3 extends over 16 amino acids. The CDR3 sequence: CAWSRGKTGENSPLHF. The CDR3 bases are TGTGCCTGGAGTAGGGGTAAGACAGGCGAAAATTCACCCCTCCACTTT.

V and J are TRBV6-5 and TRBJ1-5; possibly TRBD1 for D (5 bases). The V gene lost 8 bases and the J gene lost 5 bases, with 19 bases spanning the gap. CDR1 MNHEY and CDR2 SVGAGI come from the germline V gene. This CDR3 has 15 residues. The CDR3 DNA reads TGTGCCAGCCGCCGGATTGTCGGAGGGGATCAGCCCCAGCATTTT. Its translation is CASRRIVGGDQPQHF.

Here the CDR3 DNA reads TGTGCCAGCCGAAGAACAGGGGATAACACTGAAGCTTTCTTT. It encodes CASRRTGDNTEAFF. The rearrangement links TRBV6-4 to TRBJ1-1; 7 nucleotides match TRBD1. Germline V gives CDR1 MRHNA, CDR2 SNTAGT. This CDR3 contains 14 residues. With V trimmed by 8 bases and J by 2 bases, 8 bases remained unmatched.

The rearrangement joins TRBV4-2 to TRBJ2-7, with 8 bases matching TRBD2. In germline, CDR1 is LGHNA, CDR2 YNFKEQ. The CDR3 is made up of 17 amino acids. V shed 4 bases and J 0 bases; nucleotides not matched to a gene: 11. DNA for the CDR3: TGTGCCAGCAGCCCACACCCACCAGGGACTAGCTCCTACGAGCAGTACTTC. This gives the protein CASSPHPPGTSSYEQYF.

The V call is TRBV25-1, the J call TRBJ2-7; TRBD1 is a possible D gene (5 bases). Trimming left V 5 bases short and J 7 bases short, with 15 bases between. Per germline, CDR1 MGHDK and CDR2 SYGVNS. This CDR3 region has 13 residues. The DNA for the CDR3 is TGTGCCAGCAGTCCGTATCAGGGAATTGAGCAGTACTTC. It translates to CASSPYQGIEQYF.

The chain uses TRBV29-1 and TRBJ1-1; TRBD1 might be the D (6 bases). The CDR3 has 13 amino acids. CDR1 and CDR2 (germline): SQVTM, ANQGSEA. CDR3 sequence: CRGTQGGGTEAFF. The CDR3 coding sequence is TGCAGGGGCACACAGGGAGGGGGCACTGAAGCTTTCTTT.

In nucleotides, the CDR3 is TGTGCCAGCAGCCAAGATGTAATAGCGGGGGCGAGCGGGGAGCTGTTTTTT. Residues: CASSQDVIAGASGELFF. The rearrangement links TRBV14 to TRBJ2-2, with 9 bases identical to TRBD2. Germline V gene sequence: CDR1 SGHDN, CDR2 FVKESK. This CDR3 contains 17 residues. Trimming at V came to 0 bases and at J to 7 bases, leaving 9 bases not matched to a gene.

The chain is built from TRBV19 and TRBJ2-7, with D tentatively TRBD2 (6 bases). The CDR3 runs 13 residues. Germline V gene data show CDR1 as LNHDA and CDR2 as SQIVND (reference sequence). Trimming shortened V by 6 bases and J by 2 bases, and 11 bases separated the two germline ends. The CDR3 nucleotides read TGTGCCAGTAGCGGGACTGGTCCCTACGAGCAGTACTTC. Its translation is CASSGTGPYEQYF.